Sequencing of this TCR beta chain was carried out in a study of OX40 agonist ivuxolimab in advanced cancers. Study-wide results and caveats: Among the lowest peripheral clonal expansion occurred in 0.1-3.0 mg/kg partial responders.

About this clone itself: Antigen: not known.

The table came from immunoSEQ multiplex PCR; TCRdb's copy has only in-frame clones and leaves some out. The sample carries about 28,000 clones, approximately 84% recorded once. The germline V gene has CDR1 MNHNS and CDR2 SASEGT. Trimming pared 8 bases from V and 2 bases from J, leaving 12 bases between. The CDR3 sequence is 13 residues long. Here the sequenced sample was CD4+ or CD8+ T cells sorted from blood, taken in a trial of the OX40 agonist ivuxolimab. The clonotype comes from an adult with an advanced solid tumor such as melanoma, head and neck, liver or kidney cancer. The J gene is TRBJ2-5, the V gene TRBV6-1; perhaps TRBD2 as D (5 bases). The CDR3 loop is CASDGLFQETQYF. CDR3 DNA: TGTGCCAGCGATGGACTGTTTCAAGAGACCCAGTACTTC.